This T cell receptor (beta chain) was sequenced for a study of blood T cell repertoires in COVID-19. CDR3 length: 17 residues. Germline V gene lookup returns CDR1 MNHNY and CDR2 SVGAGI (reference sequence). Germline trimming cut 5 bases from V and 2 bases from J; bases unmatched to any gene: 12. In the study's own analysis: Amplifying reference gene primers gave estimates of nucleated cell counts. Profiled with immunoSEQ multiplex PCR; TCRdb holds only in-frame clones, not every one. Clone size and V and J calls were adopted from that table, with D and trimming inferred from the DNA. The sample has about 250,000 clones; roughly 82% are singletons.

The clonotype comes from a woman older than 75 with COVID-19, enrolled during active disease. The source material was peripheral blood. This sequence joins TRBV6-6 and TRBJ1-2; the match to TRBD1 covers 9 bases. The CDR3 region is CASSPGQGRPLNYGYTF. The CDR3 DNA follows: TGTGCCAGCAGTCCGGGACAGGGAAGGCCTCTAAACTATGGCTACACCTTC.